This T cell receptor beta chain was sequenced for a study of blood T cells in healthy people across ages. Study-level points and caveats: No one knew whether donors had CMV, which possibly confounded expanded clonotype changes.

A J-beta primer mix and a sample-barcoded 5' primer were used in a second PCR of about 6 to 12 cycles. TCRdb called the 5' RACE reads again in MiXCR, with one record for every CDR3 protein. The table records around 750,000 distinct CDR3 sequences, less than 70% of them present only once. There were healthy Caucasian individuals from Russia, aged 6 to 90, serving as donors. Roughly 9.8 milliliters of peripheral blood were drawn from each donor. This CDR3 has 15 amino acids. From germline, CDR1 is DFQATT and CDR2 SNEGSKA (reference sequence). Trimming took 3 bases from V and 1 from J, leaving 16 bases between them. Points on this clonotype: Its matching antigen is unknown.

J is TRBJ2-7 and V is TRBV20-1, with D perhaps TRBD1 (5 bases). Sequences were obtained from blood. This receptor was taken from a man older than 75 in good health. CDR3 in DNA: TGCAGTGCTAGGGTACAAAGGGGCCTTTCCTACGAGCAGTACTTC. It codes for CSARVQRGLSYEQYF.